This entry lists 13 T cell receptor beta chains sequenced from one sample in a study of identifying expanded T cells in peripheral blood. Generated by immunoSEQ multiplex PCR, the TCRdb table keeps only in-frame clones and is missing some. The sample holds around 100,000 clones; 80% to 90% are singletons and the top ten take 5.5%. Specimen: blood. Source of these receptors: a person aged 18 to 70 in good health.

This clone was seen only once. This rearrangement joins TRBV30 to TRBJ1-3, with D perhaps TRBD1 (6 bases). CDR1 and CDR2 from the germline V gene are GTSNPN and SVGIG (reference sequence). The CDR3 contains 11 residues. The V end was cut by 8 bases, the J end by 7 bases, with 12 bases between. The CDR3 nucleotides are TGTGCCGCGTCCGGGGGCAACACCATATATTTT. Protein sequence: CAASGGNTIYF. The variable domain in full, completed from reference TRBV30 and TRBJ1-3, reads SQTIHQWPATLVQPVGSPLSLECTVEGTSNPNLYWYRQAAGRGLQLLFYSVGIGQISSEVPQNLSASRPQDRQFILSSKKLLLSDSGFYLCAASGGNTIYFGEGSWLTVV.

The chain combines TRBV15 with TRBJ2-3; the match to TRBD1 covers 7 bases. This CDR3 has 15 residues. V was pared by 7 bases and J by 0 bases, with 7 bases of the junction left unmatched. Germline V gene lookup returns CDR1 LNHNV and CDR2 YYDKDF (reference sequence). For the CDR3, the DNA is TGTGCCACCAACCCAGGGACAGCTAGCACAGATACGCAGTATTTT. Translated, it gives CATNPGTASTDTQYF.

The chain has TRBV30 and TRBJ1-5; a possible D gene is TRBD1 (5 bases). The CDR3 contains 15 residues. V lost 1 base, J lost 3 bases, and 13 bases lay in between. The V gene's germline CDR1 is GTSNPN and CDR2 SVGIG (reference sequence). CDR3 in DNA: TGTGCCTGGAGTGCGAGGGACGGATTCAATCAGCCCCAGCATTTT. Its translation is CAWSARDGFNQPQHF.

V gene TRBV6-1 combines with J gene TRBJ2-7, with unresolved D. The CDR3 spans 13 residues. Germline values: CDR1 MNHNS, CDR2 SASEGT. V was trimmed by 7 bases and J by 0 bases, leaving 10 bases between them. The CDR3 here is CASIRSFSYEQYF. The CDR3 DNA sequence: TGTGCCAGCATCCGCTCCTTCTCCTACGAGCAGTACTTC.

The CDR3 spells CASSQPGGSSYNEQFF. In DNA, the CDR3 is TGTGCCAGCAGCCAACCTGGGGGTAGCTCCTACAATGAGCAGTTCTTC. V and J are TRBV7-6 and TRBJ2-1; D may match TRBD1 or TRBD2 (5 bases each). V lost 5 bases to trimming and J lost 0 bases, with 14 bases between them. The CDR3 is 16 amino acids. CDR1 is SGHVS and CDR2 is FNYEAQ in the germline V gene. Supplemented by reference TRBV7-6 and TRBJ2-1, the full variable domain reads GAGVSQSPRYKVTKRGQDVALRCDPISGHVSLYWYRQALGQGPEFLTYFNYEAQQDKSGLPNDRFSAERPEGSISTLTIQRTEQRDSAMYRCASSQPGGSSYNEQFFGPGTRLTVL.

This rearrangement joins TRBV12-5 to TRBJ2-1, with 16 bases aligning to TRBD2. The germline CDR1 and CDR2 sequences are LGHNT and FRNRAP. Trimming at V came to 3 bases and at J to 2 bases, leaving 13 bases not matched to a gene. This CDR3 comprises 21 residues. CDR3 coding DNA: TGTGCTAGTGGTTTCCTTATAGGGACTAGCGGGAGGGCCATGACCTACAATGAGCAGTTCTTC. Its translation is CASGFLIGTSGRAMTYNEQFF.

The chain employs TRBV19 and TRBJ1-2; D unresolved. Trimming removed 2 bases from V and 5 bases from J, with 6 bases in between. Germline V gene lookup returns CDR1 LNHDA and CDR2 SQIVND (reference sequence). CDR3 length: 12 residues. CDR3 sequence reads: CASSILGYGYTF. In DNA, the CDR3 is TGTGCCAGTAGTATATTAGGATATGGCTACACCTTC.

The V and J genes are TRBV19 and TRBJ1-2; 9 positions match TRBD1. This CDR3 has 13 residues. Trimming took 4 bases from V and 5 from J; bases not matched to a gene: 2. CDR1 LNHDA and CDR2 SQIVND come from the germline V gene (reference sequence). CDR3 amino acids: CASSKGQGYGYTF. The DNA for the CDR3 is TGTGCCAGTAGTAAAGGACAGGGGTATGGCTACACCTTC.

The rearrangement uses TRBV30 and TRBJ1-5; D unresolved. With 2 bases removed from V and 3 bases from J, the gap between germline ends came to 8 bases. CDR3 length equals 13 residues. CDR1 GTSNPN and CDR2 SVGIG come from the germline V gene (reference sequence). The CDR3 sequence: CAWSPENNQPQHF. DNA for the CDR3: TGTGCCTGGAGTCCGGAGAACAATCAGCCCCAGCATTTT.

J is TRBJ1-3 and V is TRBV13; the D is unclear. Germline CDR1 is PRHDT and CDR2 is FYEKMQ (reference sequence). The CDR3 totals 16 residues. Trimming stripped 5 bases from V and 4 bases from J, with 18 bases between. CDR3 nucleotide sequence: TGTGCCAGCAGCCACCGCAGTGTCGGGTCAGGAAACACCATATATTTT. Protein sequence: CASSHRSVGSGNTIYF. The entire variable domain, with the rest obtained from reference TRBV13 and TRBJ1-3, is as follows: AAGVIQSPRHLIKEKRETATLKCYPIPRHDTVYWYQQGPGQDPQFLISFYEKMQSDKGSIPDRFSAQQFSDYHSELNMSSLELGDSALYFCASSHRSVGSGNTIYFGEGSWLTVV.

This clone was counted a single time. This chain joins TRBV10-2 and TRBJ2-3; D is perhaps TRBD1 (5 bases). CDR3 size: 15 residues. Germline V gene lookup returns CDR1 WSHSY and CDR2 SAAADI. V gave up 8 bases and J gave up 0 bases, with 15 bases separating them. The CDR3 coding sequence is TGCGCCAGCTCCAAAGGGGCTTCTAGCACAGATACGCAGTATTTT. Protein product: CASSKGASSTDTQYF.

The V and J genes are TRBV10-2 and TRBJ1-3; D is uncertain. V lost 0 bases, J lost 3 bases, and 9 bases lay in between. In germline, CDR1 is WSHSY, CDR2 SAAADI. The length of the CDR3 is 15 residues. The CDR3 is CASSESNSIGNTIYF. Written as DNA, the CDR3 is TGCGCCAGCAGTGAGTCGAACAGTATTGGAAACACCATATATTTT.

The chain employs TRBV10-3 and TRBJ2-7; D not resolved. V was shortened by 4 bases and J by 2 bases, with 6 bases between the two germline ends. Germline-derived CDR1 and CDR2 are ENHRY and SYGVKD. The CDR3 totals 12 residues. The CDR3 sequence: CAISGSTYEQYF. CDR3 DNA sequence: TGTGCCATCAGTGGGTCCACCTACGAGCAGTACTTC.